The clone carrying this T cell receptor (beta chain) was found many times. The antigen remains unidentified. V was shortened by 5 bases and J by 1 base, with 7 bases between the two germline ends. Germline CDR1 reads LNHDA; CDR2 reads SQIVND (reference sequence). The CDR3 loop spans 13 amino acids. This sample was included in a study of immune heterogeneity within non-small cell lung tumors. General study findings and limits: Individual patients' high-frequency T-cell receptor beta clonotypes were largely distinct from one another. A significant, moderate positive correlation (R around 0.31) linked local T-cell clonality and tumor mutational burden. Each patient's tumor sites shared recurring identical dominant CDR3 beta clonotypes, and individual sites also carried their own high-frequency clones.

Multiplex PCR with 32 V and 13 J primers amplified TCR beta CDR3. TCRdb re-derived calls from the multiplex PCR reads in MiXCR, one entry per CDR3 protein. The sample holds approximately 21,000 distinct CDR3 sequences, about 30% seen once. Per sample, approximately 0.6 ug of bulk tumor genomic DNA was the template used. While surgery was under way, several biopsies spaced far apart were taken per primary tumor. Patients went through curative surgery, and their non-small cell lung cancer was untreated and newly diagnosed. Material for sequencing was lung tumor tissue. The chain carries TRBV19 and TRBJ2-3, with D hard to call. This sequence originates from a man aged 35-49 years with non-small cell lung cancer. The CDR3 coding sequence is TGTGCCAGTAGTTACGGAGGCACAGATACGCAGTATTTT. Its protein product is CASSYGGTDTQYF. Variable domain in full (rest from reference TRBV19 and TRBJ2-3): DGGITQSPKYLFRKEGQNVTLSCEQNLNHDAMYWYRQDPGQGLRLIYYSQIVNDFQKGDIAEGYSVSREKKESFPLTVTSAQKNPTAFYLCASSYGGTDTQYFGPGTRLTVL.